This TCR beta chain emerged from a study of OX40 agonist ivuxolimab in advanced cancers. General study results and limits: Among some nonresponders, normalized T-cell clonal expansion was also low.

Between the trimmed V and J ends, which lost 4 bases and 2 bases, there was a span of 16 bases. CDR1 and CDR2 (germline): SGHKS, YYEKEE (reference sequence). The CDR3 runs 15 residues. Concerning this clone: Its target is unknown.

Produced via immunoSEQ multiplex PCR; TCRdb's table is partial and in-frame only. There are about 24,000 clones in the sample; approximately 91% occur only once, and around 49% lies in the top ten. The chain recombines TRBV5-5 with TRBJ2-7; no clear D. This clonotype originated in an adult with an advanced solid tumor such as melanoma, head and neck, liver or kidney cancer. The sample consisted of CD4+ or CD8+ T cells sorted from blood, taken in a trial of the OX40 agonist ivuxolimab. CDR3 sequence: CASSPAPNWAYEQYF. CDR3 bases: TGTGCCAGCAGCCCCGCCCCTAACTGGGCCTACGAGCAGTACTTC. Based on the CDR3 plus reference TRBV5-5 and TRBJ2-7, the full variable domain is DAGVTQSPTHLIKTRGQQVTLRCSPISGHKSVSWYQQVLGQGPQFIFQYYEKEERGRGNFPDRFSARQFPNYSSELNVNALLLGDSALYLCASSPAPNWAYEQYFGPGTRLTVT.